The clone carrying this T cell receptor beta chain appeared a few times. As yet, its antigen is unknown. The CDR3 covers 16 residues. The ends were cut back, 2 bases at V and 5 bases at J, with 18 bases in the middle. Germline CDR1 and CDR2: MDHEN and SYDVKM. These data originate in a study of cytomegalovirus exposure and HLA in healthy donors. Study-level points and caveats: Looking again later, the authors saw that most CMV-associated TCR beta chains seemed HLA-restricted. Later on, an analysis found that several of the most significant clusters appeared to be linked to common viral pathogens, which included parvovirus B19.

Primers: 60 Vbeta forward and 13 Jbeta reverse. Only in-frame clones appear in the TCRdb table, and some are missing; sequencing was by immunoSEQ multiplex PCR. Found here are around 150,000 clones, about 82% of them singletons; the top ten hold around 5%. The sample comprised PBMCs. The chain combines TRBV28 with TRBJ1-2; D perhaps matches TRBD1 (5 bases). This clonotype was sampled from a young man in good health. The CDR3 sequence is CASSLGGTLNIYGYTF. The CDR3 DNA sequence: TGTGCCAGCAGTTTAGGGGGGACCCTGAATATTTATGGCTACACCTTC.